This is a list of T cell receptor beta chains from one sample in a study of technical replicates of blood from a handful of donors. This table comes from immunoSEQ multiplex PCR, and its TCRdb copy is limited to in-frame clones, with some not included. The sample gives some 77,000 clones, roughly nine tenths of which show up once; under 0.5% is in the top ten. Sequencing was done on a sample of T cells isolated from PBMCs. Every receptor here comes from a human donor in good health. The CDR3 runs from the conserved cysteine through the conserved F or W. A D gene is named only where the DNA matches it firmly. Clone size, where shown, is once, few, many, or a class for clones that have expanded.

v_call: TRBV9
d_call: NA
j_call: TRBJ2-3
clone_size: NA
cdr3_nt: TGTGCCAGCAGCGTACTCGCAGATACGCAGTATTTT
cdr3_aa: CASSVLADTQYF

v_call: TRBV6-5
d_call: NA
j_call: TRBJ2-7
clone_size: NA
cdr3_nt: TGTGCCAGCAGAAAACAGGGCGAGCAGTACTTC
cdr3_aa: CASRKQGEQYF

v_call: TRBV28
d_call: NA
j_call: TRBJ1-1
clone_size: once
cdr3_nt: TGTGCCAGCAGTTTATGGGGGGGACTGAACACTGAAGCTTTCTTT
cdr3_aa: CASSLWGGLNTEAFF

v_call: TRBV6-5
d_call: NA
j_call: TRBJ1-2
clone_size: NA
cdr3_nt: TGTGCCAGCAGTTACGGCACGTATGGCTACACCTTC
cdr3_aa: CASSYGTYGYTF

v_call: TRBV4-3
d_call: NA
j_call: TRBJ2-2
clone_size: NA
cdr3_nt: TGCGCCAGCAGCCAAGCCGGCGGAGTGACGAAAGGGGATCCGAACACCGGGGAGCTGTTTTTT
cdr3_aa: CASSQAGGVTKGDPNTGELFF

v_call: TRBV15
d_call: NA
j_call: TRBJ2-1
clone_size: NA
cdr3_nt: TGTGCCACCAGCAGAGATCCCTCTTCCTACAATGAGCAGTTCTTC
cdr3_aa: CATSRDPSSYNEQFF

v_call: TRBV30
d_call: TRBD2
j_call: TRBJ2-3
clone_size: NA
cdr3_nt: TGTGCCTGGAGTGTACTAGCGGGCACAGATACGCAGTATTTT
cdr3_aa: CAWSVLAGTDTQYF

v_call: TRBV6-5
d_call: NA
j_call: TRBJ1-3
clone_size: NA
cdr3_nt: TGTGCCAGCAGCTTGAGCTCTGGAAACACCATATATTTT
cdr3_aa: CASSLSSGNTIYF

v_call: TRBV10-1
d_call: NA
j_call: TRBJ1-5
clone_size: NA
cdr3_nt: TGCGCCAGCAGTAGCACGCCTAATCAGCCCCAGCATTTT
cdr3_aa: CASSSTPNQPQHF

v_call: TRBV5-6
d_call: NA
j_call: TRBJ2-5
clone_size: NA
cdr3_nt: TGTGCCAGCAGCCGGGTGGCACAAGAGACCCAGTACTTC
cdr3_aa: CASSRVAQETQYF

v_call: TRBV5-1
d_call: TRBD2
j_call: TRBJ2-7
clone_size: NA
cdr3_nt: TGCGCCAGCAGTCCCGGGACTACAAGCTCCTACGAGCAGTACTTC
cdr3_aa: CASSPGTTSSYEQYF

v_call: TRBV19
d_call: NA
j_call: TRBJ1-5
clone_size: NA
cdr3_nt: TGTGCCAGTAGTCCAGGGTACCAGCCCCAGCATTTT
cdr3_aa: CASSPGYQPQHF

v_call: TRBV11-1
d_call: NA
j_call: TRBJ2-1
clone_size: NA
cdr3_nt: TGTGCCAGCAGCTTAACAGTAGGAAATGAGCAGTTCTTC
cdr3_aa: CASSLTVGNEQFF

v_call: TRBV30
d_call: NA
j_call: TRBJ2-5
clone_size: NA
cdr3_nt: TGTGCCTGGAGTGGGGACTCCCCTCGCTGGGGCCAAGAGACCCAGTACTTC
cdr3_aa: CAWSGDSPRWGQETQYF

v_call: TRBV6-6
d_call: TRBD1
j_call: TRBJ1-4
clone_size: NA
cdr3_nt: TGTGCCAGCAGTAAGACAGGGGCTAATGAAAAACTGTTTTTT
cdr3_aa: CASSKTGANEKLFF

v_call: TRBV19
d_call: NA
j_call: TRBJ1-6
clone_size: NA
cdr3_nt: TGTGCCAGTACCAGGGTGGGGGGAAATTCACCCCTCCACTTT
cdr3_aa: CASTRVGGNSPLHF

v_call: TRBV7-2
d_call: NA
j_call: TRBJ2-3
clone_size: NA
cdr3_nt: TGTGCCAGCAGCTTAGTGGGGGCAGAAGATACGCAGTATTTT
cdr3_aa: CASSLVGAEDTQYF

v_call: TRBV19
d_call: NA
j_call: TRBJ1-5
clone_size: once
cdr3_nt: TGTGCCAGTAGTTCGACAGATCTCGGATATAGCAATCAGCCCCAGCATTTT
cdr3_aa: CASSSTDLGYSNQPQHF

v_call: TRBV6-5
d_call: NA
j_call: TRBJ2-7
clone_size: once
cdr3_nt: TGTGCCAGCAGTTACTCGGGCAGGGATTACGAGCAGTACTTC
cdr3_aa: CASSYSGRDYEQYF

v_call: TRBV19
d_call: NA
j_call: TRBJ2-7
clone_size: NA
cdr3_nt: TGTGCCAGGTCGGTTAGCGGAGATTACTACGAGCAGTACTTC
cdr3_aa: CARSVSGDYYEQYF

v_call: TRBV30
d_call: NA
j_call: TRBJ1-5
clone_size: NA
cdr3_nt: TGTGCCTGGAGTTCTATACTTCAGCCCCAGCATTTT
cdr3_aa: CAWSSILQPQHF

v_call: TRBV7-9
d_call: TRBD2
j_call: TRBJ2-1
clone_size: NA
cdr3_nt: TGTGCCAGCAGCTCGACTAGCGGGCATGAGCAGTTCTTC
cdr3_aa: CASSSTSGHEQFF

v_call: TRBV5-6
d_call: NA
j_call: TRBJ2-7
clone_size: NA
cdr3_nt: TGTGCCAGCAGCTTGTGGCAAACCGCCTACGAGCAGTACTTC
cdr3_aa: CASSLWQTAYEQYF

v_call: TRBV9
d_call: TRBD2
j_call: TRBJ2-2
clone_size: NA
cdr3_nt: TGTGCCAGCAGCGTAGAGGGTAGCGGGAGCACCGGGGAGCTGTTTTTT
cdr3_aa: CASSVEGSGSTGELFF

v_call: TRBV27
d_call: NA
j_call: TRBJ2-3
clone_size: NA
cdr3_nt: TGTGCCAGCGCCCCCACAGGCTCGGGCACAGATACGCAGTATTTT
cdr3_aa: CASAPTGSGTDTQYF

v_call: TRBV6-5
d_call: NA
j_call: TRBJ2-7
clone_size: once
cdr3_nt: TGTGCCAGCAGTTTCCTTCTTGTGGGAGGCTACGAGCAGTACTTC
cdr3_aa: CASSFLLVGGYEQYF

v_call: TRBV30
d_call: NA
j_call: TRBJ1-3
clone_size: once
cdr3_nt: TGTGCCTGGAGTGTTTTACTCCACACCATATATTTT
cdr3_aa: CAWSVLLHTIYF

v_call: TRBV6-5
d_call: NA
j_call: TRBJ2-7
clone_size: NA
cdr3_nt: TGTGCCAGCAGAAAGCTCCGGGTCCAGAAGTACGAGCAGTACTTC
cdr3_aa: CASRKLRVQKYEQYF

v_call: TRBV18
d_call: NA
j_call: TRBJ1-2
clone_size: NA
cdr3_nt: TGTGCCAGCTCACCACCGCGTTTGCAGGTTAGCTATGGCTACACCTTC
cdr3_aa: CASSPPRLQVSYGYTF

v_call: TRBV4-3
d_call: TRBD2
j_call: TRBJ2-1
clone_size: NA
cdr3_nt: TGCGCCAGCAGCCAGCCCCCGACGGGACTACACAATGAGCAGTTCTTC
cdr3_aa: CASSQPPTGLHNEQFF